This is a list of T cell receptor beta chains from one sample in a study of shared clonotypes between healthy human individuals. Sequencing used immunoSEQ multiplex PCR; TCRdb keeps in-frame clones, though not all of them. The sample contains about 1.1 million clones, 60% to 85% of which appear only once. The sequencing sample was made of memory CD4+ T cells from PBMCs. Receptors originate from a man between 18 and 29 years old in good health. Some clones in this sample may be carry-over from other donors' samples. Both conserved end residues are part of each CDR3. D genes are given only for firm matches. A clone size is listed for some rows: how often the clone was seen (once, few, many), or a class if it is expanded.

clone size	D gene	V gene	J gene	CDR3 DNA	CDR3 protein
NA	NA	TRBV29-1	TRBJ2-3	TGCAGCGTTGCCTTGGTTGCGTCTGGCACAGATACGCAGTATTTT	CSVALVASGTDTQYF
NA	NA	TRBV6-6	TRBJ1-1	TGTGCCAGCGGTTCGGTTGCAAACACTGAAGCTTTCTTT	CASGSVANTEAFF
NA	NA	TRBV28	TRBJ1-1	TGTGCCAGCAGTTTACGAGCTCACATGAACACTGAAGCTTTCTTT	CASSLRAHMNTEAFF
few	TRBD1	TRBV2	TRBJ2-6	TGTGCCAGCAGTGCACTAACAGGGGGCTCTGGGGCCAACGTCCTGACTTTC	CASSALTGGSGANVLTF
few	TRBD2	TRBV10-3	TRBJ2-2	TGTGCCATCCGAGGGGAGGGGCCATCCACCGGGGAGCTGTTTTTT	CAIRGEGPSTGELFF
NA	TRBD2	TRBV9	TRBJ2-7	TGTGCCAGCAGCGCCGGGACTAGCGGGAGATTCTACGAGCAGTACTTC	CASSAGTSGRFYEQYF
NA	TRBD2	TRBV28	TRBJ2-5	TGTGCCAGCAGTCAATACGGGACTAGCGGGAGGGTCAGGACCCAGTACTTC	CASSQYGTSGRVRTQYF
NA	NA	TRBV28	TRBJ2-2	TGTGCCAGCAGTTGGGCACCCGGGGAGCTGTTTTTT	CASSWAPGELFF
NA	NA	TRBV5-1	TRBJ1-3	TGCGCCAGCAGCTTGCAGGGCCTAAGCTCTGGAAACACCATATATTTT	CASSLQGLSSGNTIYF
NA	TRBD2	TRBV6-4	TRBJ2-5	TGTGCCAGCAGTCCGACTAGCGGGAGGGGAGAGACCCAGTACTTC	CASSPTSGRGETQYF
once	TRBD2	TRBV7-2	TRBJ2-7	TGTGCCAGCAGTCCAAGGGATCTAGCGGGAGCCTACGAGCAGTACTTC	CASSPRDLAGAYEQYF
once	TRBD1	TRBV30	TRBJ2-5	TGTGCCTGGACCAGGACAGGGTCACAACAAGAGACCCAGTACTTC	CAWTRTGSQQETQYF
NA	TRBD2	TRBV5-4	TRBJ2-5	TGTGCCAGCAGCTCCCTGAGGGGGACTAGCGGGTCGGAGACCCAGTACTTC	CASSSLRGTSGSETQYF
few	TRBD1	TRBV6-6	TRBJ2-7	TGTGCCAGCAGCCCCCCCGGACAGGGACTCTACGAGCAGTACTTC	CASSPPGQGLYEQYF
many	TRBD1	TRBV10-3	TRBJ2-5	TGTGCCATCAGACAACAGGGGGCGGAAGAGACCCAGTACTTC	CAIRQQGAEETQYF
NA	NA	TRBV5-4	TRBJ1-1	TGTGCCAGCAGCTTGGCGGCAGCAAGGAACACTGAAGCTTTCTTT	CASSLAAARNTEAFF
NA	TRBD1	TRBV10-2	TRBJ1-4	TGCGCCAGCAGTGAGTGGGGACAGCCTAATGAAAAACTGTTTTTT	CASSEWGQPNEKLFF
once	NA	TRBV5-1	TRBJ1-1	TGCGCCAGCAGCTTGGAGAACAGTAACACTGAAGCTTTCTTT	CASSLENSNTEAFF
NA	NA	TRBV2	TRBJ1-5	TGTGCCAGCAGTGAACTTTCCAGTCAGCCCCAGCATTTT	CASSELSSQPQHF
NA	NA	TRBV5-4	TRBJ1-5	TGTGCCAGCAGCTGGGGAACAGGGTCCAATCAGCCCCAGCATTTT	CASSWGTGSNQPQHF
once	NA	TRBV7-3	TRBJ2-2	TGTGCCAGCAGCTTACAGGGTTCGGGGAACACCGGGGAGCTGTTTTTT	CASSLQGSGNTGELFF
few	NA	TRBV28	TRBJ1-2	TGTGCCAGCAGTAAAGGGTTAAAGTTGGGCTACACCTTC	CASSKGLKLGYTF
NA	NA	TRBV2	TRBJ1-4	TGTGCCAGCAGCTATCAGGGTAGGGCTAATGAAAAACTGTTTTTT	CASSYQGRANEKLFF
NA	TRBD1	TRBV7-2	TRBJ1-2	TGTGCCAGCAGCTTCAGGGGGGCGTTGGGCTACACCTTC	CASSFRGALGYTF
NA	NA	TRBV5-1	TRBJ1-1	TGCGCCAGCAGCTTTGAAAGGGGAAGCACTGAAGCTTTCTTT	CASSFERGSTEAFF
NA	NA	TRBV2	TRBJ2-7	TGTGCCAGCAGTGAACTGTACGAGCAGTACTTC	CASSELYEQYF
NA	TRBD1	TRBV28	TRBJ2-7	TGTGCCAGCAGTCTTAATGCAGGGGGTTTCTACGAGCAGTACTTC	CASSLNAGGFYEQYF